The rows below give T cell receptor beta chains drawn from one sample of a study of blood T cell repertoires in COVID-19. This table comes from immunoSEQ multiplex PCR, and its TCRdb copy is limited to in-frame clones, with some not included. This sample has roughly 170,000 clones, with approximately 81% found just once. The sample was peripheral blood. The receptors here all came from a woman in her fifties or sixties with COVID-19, enrolled during active disease. The CDR3 runs from the conserved cysteine through the conserved F or W. The order of the fields is clone size, D gene, V gene, J gene, CDR3 protein, CDR3 DNA. D genes are given only for firm matches. The size field is filled for only some rows; it gives once, few, many or a size class.

size: NA
D: TRBD1
V: TRBV27
J: TRBJ2-3
CDR3: CASSRDRVGDTQYF
DNA: TGTGCCAGCAGTCGGGACAGGGTCGGCGATACGCAGTATTTT

size: NA
D: NA
V: TRBV19
J: TRBJ1-5
CDR3: CASTRLDQPQHF
DNA: TGTGCCAGTACCAGGTTAGATCAGCCCCAGCATTTT

size: once
D: TRBD2
V: TRBV4-2
J: TRBJ2-5
CDR3: CASSQDRTSGIQETQYF
DNA: TGTGCCAGCAGCCAAGATAGGACTAGCGGAATACAAGAGACCCAGTACTTC

size: NA
D: TRBD1
V: TRBV9
J: TRBJ2-2
CDR3: CASSTTGWNGELFF
DNA: TGTGCCAGCAGTACGACAGGGTGGAACGGGGAGCTGTTTTTT

size: NA
D: NA
V: TRBV11-2
J: TRBJ2-7
CDR3: CASSQSGSYEQYF
DNA: TGTGCCAGCAGTCAAAGCGGATCCTACGAGCAGTACTTC

size: NA
D: TRBD1
V: TRBV7-9
J: TRBJ1-4
CDR3: CASSSVDRAKLFF
DNA: TGTGCCAGCAGCTCCGTGGACAGGGCGAAACTGTTTTTT

size: NA
D: NA
V: TRBV6-4
J: TRBJ1-1
CDR3: CASSPTGMGYTEAFF
DNA: TGTGCCAGCAGCCCCACAGGGATGGGGTACACTGAAGCTTTCTTT

size: NA
D: NA
V: TRBV3-1/TRBV3-2
J: TRBJ1-1
CDR3: CASSQGGRGGYEAFF
DNA: TGTGCCAGCAGCCAAGGAGGCCGGGGGGGGTATGAAGCTTTCTTT

size: NA
D: TRBD2
V: TRBV9
J: TRBJ2-7
CDR3: CASSVFAGGTYEQYF
DNA: TGTGCCAGCAGCGTATTTGCGGGGGGGACCTACGAGCAGTACTTC

size: once
D: TRBD1
V: TRBV7-2
J: TRBJ1-1
CDR3: CASSPWTGSTEAFF
DNA: TGTGCCAGCAGCCCCTGGACAGGGTCCACTGAAGCTTTCTTT

size: NA
D: NA
V: TRBV2
J: TRBJ2-2
CDR3: CASWTDANTGELFF
DNA: TGTGCCAGCTGGACAGACGCGAACACCGGGGAGCTGTTTTTT

size: many
D: NA
V: TRBV28
J: TRBJ1-2
CDR3: CASSLTVSGYTF
DNA: TGTGCCAGCAGTTTAACAGTAAGTGGCTACACCTTC

size: NA
D: TRBD1
V: TRBV28
J: TRBJ2-5
CDR3: CASSFVSVRGIKTQYF
DNA: TGTGCCAGCAGTTTCGTTTCCGTCAGGGGGATCAAGACCCAGTACTTC

size: NA
D: NA
V: TRBV12-2
J: TRBJ2-1
CDR3: CASRLGGGVCNEQFF
DNA: TGTGCAAGTCGCTTAGGGGGAGGGGTATGCAATGAGCAGTTCTTC

size: NA
D: TRBD2
V: TRBV7-9
J: TRBJ2-1
CDR3: CASSLSGLATNEQFF
DNA: TGTGCCAGCAGCTTATCCGGACTAGCGACCAATGAGCAGTTCTTC

size: NA
D: TRBD1
V: TRBV24-1
J: TRBJ2-1
CDR3: CATSDEGRGPYNEQFF
DNA: TGTGCCACCAGTGACGAGGGCAGGGGGCCCTACAATGAGCAGTTCTTC

size: NA
D: TRBD1
V: TRBV14
J: TRBJ2-7
CDR3: CASSPGGQGSYEQYF
DNA: TGTGCCAGCAGCCCAGGGGGACAGGGATCTTACGAGCAGTACTTC

size: NA
D: NA
V: TRBV29-1
J: TRBJ1-1
CDR3: CSVDRDTASEAFF
DNA: TGCAGCGTTGATAGGGACACCGCGTCAGAAGCTTTCTTT

size: NA
D: TRBD2
V: TRBV6-5
J: TRBJ2-5
CDR3: CASSYASSGEETQYF
DNA: TGTGCCAGCAGTTACGCGTCTAGCGGGGAAGAGACCCAGTACTTC

size: NA
D: NA
V: TRBV5-1
J: TRBJ1-1
CDR3: CASSLDRVNTEAFF
DNA: TGCGCCAGCAGCTTGGACAGGGTGAACACTGAAGCTTTCTTT

size: NA
D: NA
V: TRBV2
J: TRBJ1-2
CDR3: CASSELDYGYTF
DNA: TGTGCCAGCAGTGAATTAGATTATGGCTACACCTTC

size: NA
D: TRBD1
V: TRBV28
J: TRBJ2-7
CDR3: CASSPRDRDYEQYF
DNA: TGTGCCAGCAGTCCCCGGGACAGGGACTACGAGCAGTACTTC

size: NA
D: TRBD2
V: TRBV2
J: TRBJ2-5
CDR3: CASRVFGAGAKTQYF
DNA: TGTGCCAGCAGGGTCTTCGGAGCGGGGGCAAAGACCCAGTACTTC

size: NA
D: NA
V: TRBV11-2
J: TRBJ1-1
CDR3: CASSLVTGMNTEAFF
DNA: TGTGCCAGCAGCTTAGTAACGGGAATGAACACTGAAGCTTTCTTT

size: NA
D: TRBD2
V: TRBV9
J: TRBJ2-1
CDR3: CASSVGLAGGRYNEQFF
DNA: TGTGCCAGCAGCGTAGGACTAGCGGGGGGGCGGTACAATGAGCAGTTCTTC

size: once
D: TRBD2
V: TRBV11-2
J: TRBJ2-1
CDR3: CASSLEGTSGGYNEQFF
DNA: TGTGCCAGCAGCTTAGAGGGCACTAGCGGGGGCTACAATGAGCAGTTCTTC

size: NA
D: TRBD1
V: TRBV7-2
J: TRBJ2-1
CDR3: CASSLTGQGAESFNEQFF
DNA: TGTGCCAGCAGCTTAACGGGGCAGGGGGCTGAGAGTTTTAATGAGCAGTTCTTC

size: NA
D: NA
V: TRBV20-1
J: TRBJ2-2
CDR3: CSASRAGLYTGELFF
DNA: TGCAGTGCTAGTAGGGCGGGACTCTACACCGGGGAGCTGTTTTTT

size: NA
D: NA
V: TRBV29-1
J: TRBJ2-1
CDR3: CSVSRAYNEQFF
DNA: TGCAGCGTATCCAGGGCCTACAATGAGCAGTTCTTC

size: NA
D: NA
V: TRBV6-1
J: TRBJ1-6
CDR3: CASNDLPTTSSYNSPLHF
DNA: TGTGCCAGCAATGACCTCCCCACGACTTCCTCCTATAATTCACCCCTCCACTTT

size: NA
D: TRBD1
V: TRBV28
J: TRBJ1-4
CDR3: CASRPWGTGNEKLFF
DNA: TGTGCCAGCAGGCCATGGGGGACAGGGAATGAAAAACTGTTTTTT

size: NA
D: NA
V: TRBV4-3
J: TRBJ2-7
CDR3: CASSQVRGASYEQYF
DNA: TGCGCCAGCAGCCAAGTTCGGGGGGCATCCTACGAGCAGTACTTC

size: NA
D: NA
V: TRBV3-1/TRBV3-2
J: TRBJ1-2
CDR3: CASSQDQSGRYGYTF
DNA: TGTGCCAGCAGCCAAGATCAGTCAGGGCGCTATGGCTACACCTTC

size: NA
D: TRBD2
V: TRBV12-5
J: TRBJ2-1
CDR3: CASDLLAPEQFF
DNA: TGTGCTAGTGATCTACTAGCGCCTGAGCAGTTCTTC

size: NA
D: NA
V: TRBV19
J: TRBJ2-6
CDR3: CASSTQRWVAGANVLTF
DNA: TGTGCCAGTAGCACCCAGAGGTGGGTCGCTGGGGCCAACGTCCTGACTTTC

size: NA
D: NA
V: TRBV2
J: TRBJ1-1
CDR3: CASGGQMETEAFF
DNA: TGTGCCAGCGGCGGACAGATGGAGACTGAAGCTTTCTTT

size: NA
D: TRBD1
V: TRBV4-1
J: TRBJ2-1
CDR3: CASSLNSGTEAYNEQFF
DNA: TGCGCCAGCAGCCTGAACTCCGGGACAGAAGCCTACAATGAGCAGTTCTTC

size: NA
D: NA
V: TRBV19
J: TRBJ1-6
CDR3: CASSIKRGHLLHF
DNA: TGTGCCAGTAGTATAAAAAGAGGACATCTCCTCCACTTT

size: NA
D: NA
V: TRBV7-2
J: TRBJ2-5
CDR3: CASSSRPRPGEETQYF
DNA: TGTGCCAGCAGCTCTCGACCGCGACCAGGGGAGGAGACCCAGTACTTC

size: few
D: NA
V: TRBV3-1/TRBV3-2
J: TRBJ1-6
CDR3: CASSREAYNSPLHF
DNA: TGTGCCAGCAGCCGAGAAGCATATAATTCACCCCTCCACTTT

size: NA
D: NA
V: TRBV5-1
J: TRBJ2-2
CDR3: CASLDSTNTGELFF
DNA: TGCGCCAGCTTGGACTCGACGAACACCGGGGAGCTGTTTTTT

size: NA
D: TRBD1
V: TRBV29-1
J: TRBJ2-3
CDR3: CSVTQGARTDTQYF
DNA: TGCAGCGTCACACAGGGGGCGCGGACAGATACGCAGTATTTT

size: NA
D: NA
V: TRBV25-1
J: TRBJ1-1
CDR3: CASSENRDSAEAFF
DNA: TGTGCCAGCAGCGAAAACCGGGATTCGGCTGAAGCTTTCTTT

size: NA
D: NA
V: TRBV20-1
J: TRBJ2-1
CDR3: CSVSNNEQFF
DNA: TGCAGTGTCAGTAACAATGAGCAGTTCTTC

size: once
D: NA
V: TRBV4-3
J: TRBJ1-4
CDR3: CASSQVHRSNEKLFF
DNA: TGCGCCAGCAGCCAAGTTCACAGGTCCAACGAAAAACTGTTTTTT

size: NA
D: NA
V: TRBV7-9
J: TRBJ2-3
CDR3: CASSPPSGRPTDTQYF
DNA: TGTGCCAGCAGCCCACCAAGCGGCAGACCAACAGATACGCAGTATTTT

size: NA
D: NA
V: TRBV5-4
J: TRBJ2-7
CDR3: CASSPGVRRSGAYEQYF
DNA: TGTGCCAGCAGCCCAGGGGTGCGGCGCAGTGGGGCCTACGAGCAGTACTTC

size: NA
D: NA
V: TRBV3-1/TRBV3-2
J: TRBJ2-7
CDR3: CASSQAGLSSYEQYF
DNA: TGTGCCAGCAGCCAAGCAGGGTTAAGCTCCTACGAGCAGTACTTC